This passage covers 16 T cell receptor beta chains from one sample sequenced in a study of blood T cell repertoires in COVID-19. Method: immunoSEQ multiplex PCR; TCRdb's copy keeps in-frame clones and lacks some. The sample consists of about 300,000 clones, approximately 84% of them appearing once. The sample consisted of PBMCs or T cells enriched from blood (not recorded which). All receptors derive from a man younger than 45 who had recovered from COVID-19.

Details on this clone: The junction shows a germline mismatch at one end, possibly a read error. This chain links TRBV9 with TRBJ1-1; weak D call: TRBD1 (5 bases). The germline CDR1 and CDR2 sequences are SGDLS and YYNGEE. The CDR3 spans 15 residues. CDR3 amino acids: CASTVTLTENTEAFF. The CDR3 nucleotides read TGTGCCAGCACCGTAACCCTGACAGAAAACACTGAAGCTTTCTTT.

The chain is built from TRBV5-5 and TRBJ2-7; a weak D match, TRBD2 (6 bases). CDR1 is SGHKS and CDR2 is YYEKEE in the germline V gene (reference sequence). The CDR3 length is 13 residues. Trimming left V 0 bases short and J 4 bases short, with 8 bases between. The CDR3 here is CASSLVGGYEQYF. DNA for the CDR3: TGTGCCAGCAGCTTGGTTGGGGGGTACGAGCAGTACTTC.

The chain joins TRBV6-2 or TRBV6-3 to TRBJ1-2; D not resolved. The CDR3 consists of 14 residues. Germline V gives CDR1 MNHEY, CDR2 SVGEGT. V was clipped by 2 bases and J by 8 bases, with 15 bases between them. The CDR3 nucleotides are TGTGCCAGCAGTTACGAAGCTCTTCCTCCCGGCTACACCTTC. Protein product: CASSYEALPPGYTF.

This sequence joins TRBV3-1 (or the pseudogene TRBV3-2) and TRBJ2-7; tentative D call: TRBD1 (5 bases). Germline V gives CDR1 LGHDT, CDR2 YNNKEL (reference sequence). The CDR3 runs 14 residues. Trimming left V 6 bases short and J 1 base short, with 13 bases between. This CDR3 reads CASSTTSGSYEQYF. CDR3 nucleotides: TGTGCCAGCAGTACCACCTCAGGGTCCTACGAGCAGTACTTC.

This chain connects TRBV11-3 to TRBJ2-2; tentative D call: TRBD2 (5 bases). The CDR3 spans 13 residues. V was pared by 3 bases and J by 6 bases, with 8 bases between. CDR1 is SGHNT and CDR2 is YENEEA in the germline V gene. CDR3 coding DNA: TGTGCCAGCAGCTTCAGTAGCGCCGGGGAGCTGTTTTTT. Amino acid sequence: CASSFSSAGELFF. Full variable domain (rest looked up from reference TRBV11-3 and TRBJ2-2): EAGVVQSPRYKIIEKKQPVAFWCNPISGHNTLYWYLQNLGQGPELLIRYENEEAVDDSQLPKDRFSAERLKGVDSTLKIQPAELGDSAVYLCASSFSSAGELFFGEGSRLTVL.

CDR3 nucleotide sequence: TGTGCCAGCAGCTTAGAATATCGGGTTGGCCCCGGGGAGCTGTTTTTT. This translates into CASSLEYRVGPGELFF. V and J are TRBV7-6 and TRBJ2-2; D ambiguous. V dropped 1 base and J dropped 6 bases, with 15 bases sitting between them. The germline gives CDR1 SGHVS, CDR2 FNYEAQ. The CDR3 loop spans 16 amino acids.

The chain links TRBV11-3 to TRBJ1-1; no firm D call. The CDR3 totals 13 residues. Trimming took off 5 bases at V and 4 bases at J, with 11 bases between the two ends. Per germline, CDR1 SGHNT and CDR2 YENEEA. CDR3 in DNA: TGTGCCAGCAGCCCGAGGGAGGGCACTGAAGCTTTCTTT. This gives the protein CASSPREGTEAFF.

The chain uses TRBV28 and TRBJ1-2; 7 bases map to TRBD1. CDR3 length equals 12 residues. After removal of 8 bases from V and 4 bases from J, the junction contained 4 bases not matched to a gene. Germline V lookup: CDR1 MDHEN, CDR2 SYDVKM. The CDR3 protein is CASGQEFYGYTF. The CDR3 DNA is TGTGCCAGCGGACAGGAATTCTATGGCTACACCTTC.

The V call is TRBV7-9, the J call TRBJ1-1; 10 bases are a match to TRBD1. Trimming cost V 5 bases and J 6 bases; bases outside gene matches: 12. CDR3 length equals 16 residues. Germline V gene sequence: CDR1 SEHNR, CDR2 FQNEAQ (reference sequence). The CDR3 loop is CASSRPPGQGSAEAFF. The CDR3 DNA sequence: TGTGCCAGCAGCAGACCCCCGGGACAGGGGTCGGCTGAAGCTTTCTTT.

V gene TRBV27 combines with J gene TRBJ2-1, with 8 bases lining up with TRBD2. The CDR3 length is 14 residues. Germline CDR1 and CDR2: MNHEY and SMNVEV (reference sequence). The ends lost 3 bases at V and 4 bases at J; junction bases unmatched: 2. Written as DNA, the CDR3 is TGTGCCAGCAGTTTGGGACTAGGTTACAATGAGCAGTTCTTC. The encoded protein is CASSLGLGYNEQFF.

The chain recombines TRBV6-1 with TRBJ2-3; 10 nucleotides match TRBD2. CDR3 length: 17 amino acids. Germline CDR1 MNHNS, CDR2 SASEGT. Trimming cost V 3 bases and J 2 bases; bases outside gene matches: 8. The CDR3 DNA reads as TGTGCCAGCAGTGATATGGCTAGCGGGAGATACACAGATACGCAGTATTTT. Its protein is CASSDMASGRYTDTQYF.

There are a few counts of this clone. The V and J genes are TRBV7-2 and TRBJ2-7; maybe TRBD1 (5 bases). V lost 11 bases to trimming and J lost 5 bases, with 13 bases between them. Germline V gene lookup returns CDR1 SGHTA and CDR2 FQGNSA. This CDR3 region has 11 residues. CDR3 sequence (DNA): TGTGCCGGGGCTAATGGAGACGAGCAGTACTTC. As protein: CAGANGDEQYF.

The gene calls are TRBV20-1 and TRBJ2-7; 10 nucleotides match TRBD2. The CDR3 runs to 17 residues. CDR1 and CDR2 from the germline V gene are DFQATT and SNEGSKA (reference sequence). Trimming took 3 bases from V and 0 from J; bases not matched to a gene: 11. CDR3 in DNA: TGCAGTGCTAGTCCGGGACTAGCGATAAAAATCTCCTACGAGCAGTACTTC. It is translated as CSASPGLAIKISYEQYF.

The V and J genes are TRBV5-1 and TRBJ2-2; perhaps TRBD2 as D (5 bases). V lost 4 bases to trimming and J lost 3 bases, with 13 bases between them. The CDR3 length is 15 residues. CDR1 and CDR2 from the germline V gene are SGHRS and YFSETQ. CDR3 amino acids: CASSKRTGDTGELFF. The CDR3 DNA is TGCGCCAGCAGCAAGCGGACCGGGGACACCGGGGAGCTGTTTTTT.

The chain has TRBV5-5 and TRBJ1-2, with 9 nucleotides matching TRBD1. V dropped 2 bases and J dropped 8; count of bases not matched to a gene: 7. The CDR3 has 14 amino acids. CDR1 and CDR2 (germline): SGHKS, YYEKEE (reference sequence). CDR3 protein: CASSFAGTGKGYTF. The CDR3 nucleotides read TGTGCCAGCAGCTTCGCCGGGACAGGGAAAGGCTACACCTTC.

J is TRBJ2-3 and V is TRBV7-2; D call uncertain. The V gene lost 4 bases and the J gene lost 4 bases, with 12 bases spanning the gap. The CDR3 runs to 14 residues. Germline assignment: CDR1 SGHTA and CDR2 FQGNSA. Here the CDR3 DNA reads TGTGCCAGCAGCTCTCTAGGATTCGCAGATACGCAGTATTTT. Protein product: CASSSLGFADTQYF.